This TCR beta chain is drawn from a study of blood T cell repertoires in COVID-19. The wider study: COVID-19 samples, acute and convalescent, were from the United States, Italy and Spain. The cDNA or gDNA used as material had been derived from T cells, B-cell-depleted T cells, or PBMCs.

V lost 9 bases and J lost 4, with 15 bases in between. CDR3 length: 13 residues. Germline CDR1 and CDR2: MNHEY and SVGAGI. Per the authors' pipeline: Using reference gene primer amplification, nucleated cell counts were estimated. Assay: immunoSEQ multiplex PCR; the TCRdb copy retains only in-frame clones and omits some. V, J and clone size are those of that table, while D and trimming were read from the DNA. The top ten clones hold roughly 6.4% of a sample with under 300,000 clones, 70% to 90% of them seen once. The sample taken for sequencing was peripheral blood. This sequence was found in an older woman with active or convalescent COVID-19. This rearrangement joins TRBV6-5 to TRBJ1-2, with D perhaps TRBD1 (6 bases). The CDR3 spells CASTAGEGYGYTF. DNA for the CDR3: TGTGCCAGTACTGCAGGGGAGGGCTATGGCTACACCTTC.